This is a list of T cell receptor beta chains from one sample in a study. TCRdb re-called the 5' RACE reads through MiXCR, storing one row per CDR3 protein. The sample records about 42,000 distinct CDR3 sequences, around 28% being singletons. Input material: tumor-infiltrating memory CD4+ T cells sorted from the breast tumor. The origin of the receptors is a female donor with breast cancer. Both conserved end residues are part of each CDR3. The D gene is left open where the match is weak. Size is omitted from some rows. Given values are once, few, many or a class for expanded clones.

d_call	cdr3_length	clone_size	v_call	j_call	cdr3_nt	cdr3_aa
TRBD2	14	few	TRBV29-1	TRBJ2-1	TGCAGCGTTGGGGGACTAGCGGGTACCAATGAGCAGTTCTTC	CSVGGLAGTNEQFF
-	14	few	TRBV6-5	TRBJ2-3	TGTGCCGGCACCCCCCCGGGAATCACAGATACGCAGTATTTT	CAGTPPGITDTQYF
TRBD1	14	few	TRBV11-2	TRBJ1-2	TGTGCCAGCAGCTTAACAGGGGAAAATTATGGCTACACCTTC	CASSLTGENYGYTF
-	15	-	TRBV7-9	TRBJ2-1	TGTGCCAGCAGCTGGGAGAGATCGGGAGTAGATGAGCAGTTCTTC	CASSWERSGVDEQFF
-	13	few	TRBV5-4	TRBJ1-1	TGTGCCAGCAGTCCTACAGCGAACACTGAAGCTTTCTTT	CASSPTANTEAFF
TRBD1	16	few	TRBV20-1	TRBJ2-3	TGCAGTGCTAGAAGTTCCAGGGGGTTGGTCACAGATACGCAGTATTTT	CSARSSRGLVTDTQYF
-	14	few	TRBV5-1	TRBJ1-3	TGCGCCAGCAGCTTACAGGGCTCTGGAAACACCATATATTTT	CASSLQGSGNTIYF
-	16	-	TRBV10-3	TRBJ2-2	TGTGCCATCAGTGAGTCGAAAGGTGCCTCGACCGGGGAGCTGTTTTTT	CAISESKGASTGELFF
-	15	-	TRBV2	TRBJ2-1	TGTGCCAGCAGTGAATATGGGACCGAAACCCCTGAGCAGTTCTTC	CASSEYGTETPEQFF
-	15	-	TRBV20-1	TRBJ2-1	TGCAGTGCTCCTGTGGGGTCTGCCGCCTACAATGAGCAGTTCTTC	CSAPVGSAAYNEQFF
-	12	few	TRBV20-1	TRBJ1-6	TGCAGTGCTAGACAGGGGAATTCACCCCTCCACTTT	CSARQGNSPLHF
TRBD1	15	-	TRBV10-2	TRBJ2-1	TGCGCCAGCAGTGAGACAGGGGGCTGGAACCATGAGCAGTTCTTC	CASSETGGWNHEQFF
-	11	-	TRBV7-8	TRBJ2-7	TGTGTCAGCAGCTTTGGGGCGGGTCTGTACTTC	CVSSFGAGLYF
TRBD1	14	few	TRBV7-2	TRBJ1-1	TGTGCCAGCAGCTCGGACAGGGGTTATACTGAAGCTTTCTTT	CASSSDRGYTEAFF
-	15	-	TRBV5-1	TRBJ1-4	TGCGCCAGCAGCTTGGGAGGGGCGGCTAATGAAAAACTGTTTTTT	CASSLGGAANEKLFF
-	14	many	TRBV14	TRBJ1-2	TGTGCCAGCAGCCAAGATCTCGGACATTATGGCTACACCTTC	CASSQDLGHYGYTF
-	17	few	TRBV7-2	TRBJ2-5	TGTGCCAGCAGCGGACGTAGGGGGGGGGTCCGGGGAGAGACCCAGTACTTC	CASSGRRGGVRGETQYF
-	12	many	TRBV7-2	TRBJ2-7	TGTGCCAGCCGGACAGACCACTACGAGCAGTACTTC	CASRTDHYEQYF
TRBD2	14	once	TRBV29-1	TRBJ2-3	TGCAGCGCCTCTCTAGGGGCGGGAGCGTATACGCAGTATTTT	CSASLGAGAYTQYF
TRBD1	15	-	TRBV12-3/TRBV12-4	TRBJ2-7	TGTGCCAGCAGTTTAACGGGGACAGACCGCTACGAGCAGTACTTC	CASSLTGTDRYEQYF
-	13	-	TRBV5-1	TRBJ1-1	TGCGCCAGCACCGACGACACCGTCAGGACCGCTTTCTTT	CASTDDTVRTAFF
-	13	-	TRBV7-8	TRBJ2-2	TGTGCCAGCAGCCACATCGGAACCGGGGAGCTGTTTTTT	CASSHIGTGELFF
TRBD1	13	-	TRBV7-3	TRBJ2-3	TGTGCCAGCAGCTCGATGACAGGGGGTACGCAGTATTTT	CASSSMTGGTQYF
-	14	few	TRBV4-3	TRBJ2-7	TGCGCCAGCAGCCAAGCTTGGTTTTCGGGCGAGCAGTACTTC	CASSQAWFSGEQYF
-	12	-	TRBV20-1	TRBJ2-7	TGCAGTGCGGTTAGCGCGATCTACGAGCAGTACTTC	CSAVSAIYEQYF
-	14	-	TRBV6-6	TRBJ1-5	TGTGCCAGCAGGGTCACAGGGATCCATCAGCCCCAGCATTTT	CASRVTGIHQPQHF
-	15	-	TRBV5-1	TRBJ2-7	TGCGCCAGCAGCTTGGCCGTAAGTACGTCCTACGAGCAGTACTTC	CASSLAVSTSYEQYF
TRBD2	14	many	TRBV5-1	TRBJ2-1	TGCGCCAGCAGCAGGGGACTAGCGGCCAATGAGCAGTTCTTC	CASSRGLAANEQFF
-	15	-	TRBV7-8	TRBJ2-1	TGTGCCAGCAGCCTAGAAGCCATCCCATACAATGAGCAGTTCTTC	CASSLEAIPYNEQFF
TRBD2	15	-	TRBV20-1	TRBJ2-4	TGCAGTGCTACCCGACTAGCGGGAGTTGAAAACATTCAGTACTTC	CSATRLAGVENIQYF
-	13	few	TRBV29-1	TRBJ1-1	TGCAGCGTTGTTGGGCAGATCAACACTGAAGCTTTCTTT	CSVVGQINTEAFF
-	14	-	TRBV5-4	TRBJ2-2	TGTGCCAGCAGCTTTGGAGGTGGCACCGGGGAGCTGTTTTTT	CASSFGGGTGELFF
TRBD1	14	-	TRBV12-3/TRBV12-4	TRBJ1-2	TGTGCCAGCAGTTTAGGGACAGGGAGCTATGGCTACACCTTC	CASSLGTGSYGYTF
-	15	-	TRBV12-3/TRBV12-4	TRBJ1-1	TGTGCCAGCAGCCTATCCCGACAGGCCTACACTGAAGCTTTCTTT	CASSLSRQAYTEAFF
TRBD2	18	-	TRBV7-2	TRBJ2-3	TGTGCCAGCAGCTTGACCTTGTTGGCGGGAGAGTCGGCAGATACGCAGTATTTT	CASSLTLLAGESADTQYF
-	13	once	TRBV5-1	TRBJ2-1	TGCGCCAGCAGCTTGGCCCCGGCCGATGAGCAGTTCTTC	CASSLAPADEQFF
-	13	-	TRBV4-1	TRBJ2-7	TGCGCCAGCAGCATTGGGGGCCAGGTCGAGCAGTACTTC	CASSIGGQVEQYF
-	13	-	TRBV20-1	TRBJ1-3	TGCAGTGCTCCAACCGGCTCTGGAAACACCATATATTTT	CSAPTGSGNTIYF
-	13	many	TRBV15	TRBJ1-1	TGTGCCACCAGCAGAGCGCTGGGGTCTGAAGCTTTCTTT	CATSRALGSEAFF
-	16	many	TRBV11-1	TRBJ2-7	TGTGCCAGCAGCGCCGCACAAGGGGCCCTTACCTACGAGCAGTACTTC	CASSAAQGALTYEQYF
TRBD2	16	-	TRBV5-1	TRBJ2-5	TGCGCCAGCAGCGGACTCGGCGGGGGGGCGGGTGAGACCCAGTACTTC	CASSGLGGGAGETQYF
-	13	many	TRBV20-1	TRBJ2-7	TGCAGTGCTAGTGAGGGGGACATTTACGAGCAGTACTTC	CSASEGDIYEQYF
TRBD1	14	-	TRBV12-3/TRBV12-4	TRBJ1-5	TGTACCAGCAGTTTCGACAGGGGGCATCAGCCCCAGCATTTT	CTSSFDRGHQPQHF
-	11	-	TRBV9	TRBJ2-5	TGTGCCAGCAGCACCGAAGAGACCCAGTACTTC	CASSTEETQYF
-	11	few	TRBV28	TRBJ2-5	TGTGCCAGCAACAAACGGGAGACCCAGTACTTC	CASNKRETQYF
TRBD1	14	-	TRBV5-1	TRBJ1-1	TGCGCCAGCAGCAGGACAGGGGTTGTCACTGAAGCTTTCTTT	CASSRTGVVTEAFF
-	11	-	TRBV3-1	TRBJ1-1	TGTGCCAGCACCAACGGGGCTGAAGCTTTCTTT	CASTNGAEAFF
-	16	few	TRBV7-2	TRBJ2-7	TGTGCCAGCAGCAGTAGCAGGGATGTTGGGTACAATGAGCAGTACTTC	CASSSSRDVGYNEQYF
TRBD2	17	few	TRBV6-2/TRBV6-3	TRBJ2-7	TGTGCCAGCAGTTACGTGACTAGCGGTTATACCTCCTACGAGCAGTACTTC	CASSYVTSGYTSYEQYF
-	13	few	TRBV4-1	TRBJ1-2	TGCGCCAGCAGCCAAGGTTCAACCTATGGCTACACCTTC	CASSQGSTYGYTF
-	11	-	TRBV10-3	TRBJ2-1	TGTGCCATCAGCTACAGGTATGAGCAGTTCTTC	CAISYRYEQFF